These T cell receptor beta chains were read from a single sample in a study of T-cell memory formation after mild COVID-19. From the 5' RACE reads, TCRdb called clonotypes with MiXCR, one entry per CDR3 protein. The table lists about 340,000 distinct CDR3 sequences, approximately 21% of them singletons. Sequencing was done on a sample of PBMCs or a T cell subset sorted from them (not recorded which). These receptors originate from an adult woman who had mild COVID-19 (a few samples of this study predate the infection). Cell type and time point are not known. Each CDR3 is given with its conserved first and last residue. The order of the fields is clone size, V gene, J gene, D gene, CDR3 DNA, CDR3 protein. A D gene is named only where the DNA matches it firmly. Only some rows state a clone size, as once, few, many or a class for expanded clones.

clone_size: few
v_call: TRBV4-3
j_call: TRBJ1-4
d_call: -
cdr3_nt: TGCGCCAGCAGCCAAGGGCAGTTTAATGAAAAACTGTTTTTT
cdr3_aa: CASSQGQFNEKLFF

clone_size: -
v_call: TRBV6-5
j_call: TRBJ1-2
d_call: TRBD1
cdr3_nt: TGTGCCAGCAGCCTAAATCCAGGGGGCATAGAATATGGCTACACCTTC
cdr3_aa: CASSLNPGGIEYGYTF

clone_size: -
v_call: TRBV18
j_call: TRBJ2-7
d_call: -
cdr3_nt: TGTGCCAGCTCACCAGGGACGGTCACCTACGAGCAGTACTTC
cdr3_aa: CASSPGTVTYEQYF

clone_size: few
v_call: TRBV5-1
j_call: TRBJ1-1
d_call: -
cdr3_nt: TGCGCCAGCAGCGGAAGCAGGGGTATCACTGAAGCTTTCTTT
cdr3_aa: CASSGSRGITEAFF

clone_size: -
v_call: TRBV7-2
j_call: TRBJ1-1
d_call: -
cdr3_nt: TGTGCCAGCAGCTTAGGTAGCAGGGATCCGAACACTGAAGCTTTCTTT
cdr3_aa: CASSLGSRDPNTEAFF

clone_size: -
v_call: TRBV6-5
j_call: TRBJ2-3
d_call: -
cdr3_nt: TGTGCCAGCAGCTTCGTCGGTACGCAGTATTTT
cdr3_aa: CASSFVGTQYF

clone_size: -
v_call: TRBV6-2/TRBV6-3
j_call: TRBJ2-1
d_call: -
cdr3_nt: TGTGCCAGCAGTTACTTCCGGGAGAAGGGCTACAATGAGCAGTTCTTC
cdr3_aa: CASSYFREKGYNEQFF

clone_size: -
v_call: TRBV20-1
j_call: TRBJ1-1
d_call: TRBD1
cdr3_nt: TGCAGTGCTAGCACGGACAGGGGTTTTGAAGCTTTCTTT
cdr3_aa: CSASTDRGFEAFF

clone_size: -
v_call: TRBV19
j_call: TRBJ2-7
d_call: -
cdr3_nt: TGTGCCAGTTCGGTGGAACTAGCCGATTACGAGCAGTACTTC
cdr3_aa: CASSVELADYEQYF

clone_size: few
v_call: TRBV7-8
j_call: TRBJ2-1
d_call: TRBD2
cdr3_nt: TGTGCCAGCAGCTTACCCGATCTAGCGGCGAGTTACAATGAGCAGTTCTTC
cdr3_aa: CASSLPDLAASYNEQFF

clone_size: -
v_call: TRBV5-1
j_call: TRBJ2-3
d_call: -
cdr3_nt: TGCGCCAGCAGCTCAGGGGCGTCCACAGATACGCAGTATTTT
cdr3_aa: CASSSGASTDTQYF

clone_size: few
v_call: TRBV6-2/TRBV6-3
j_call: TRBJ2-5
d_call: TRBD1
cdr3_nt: TGTGCCAGCCTTAAGGACAGGGGCCTTCAAGAGACCCAGTACTTC
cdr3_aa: CASLKDRGLQETQYF

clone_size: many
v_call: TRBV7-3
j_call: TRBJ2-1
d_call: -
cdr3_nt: TGTGCCAGCAGCTTAGGACGCAATGAGCAGTTCTTC
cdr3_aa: CASSLGRNEQFF

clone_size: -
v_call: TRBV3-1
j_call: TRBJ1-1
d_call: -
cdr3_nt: TGTGCCAGCAGCCGACAAGACATGAACACTGAAGCTTTCTTT
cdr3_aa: CASSRQDMNTEAFF

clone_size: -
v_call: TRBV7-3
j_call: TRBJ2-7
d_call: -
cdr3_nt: TGTGCCAGCAGCAAAGACGGATCCTACGAGCAGTACTTC
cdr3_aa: CASSKDGSYEQYF

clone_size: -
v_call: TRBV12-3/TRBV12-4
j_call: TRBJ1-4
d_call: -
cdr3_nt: TGTGCCAGCAGTTTCAGGGGAAAACTGTTTTTT
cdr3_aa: CASSFRGKLFF

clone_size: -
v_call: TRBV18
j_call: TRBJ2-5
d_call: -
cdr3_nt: TGTGCCAGCTCACCACTAGCGGAGACCCAGTACTTC
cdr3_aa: CASSPLAETQYF

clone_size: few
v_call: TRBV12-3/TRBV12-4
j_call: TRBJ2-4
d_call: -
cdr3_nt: TGTGCCAGCAGTTTAAGGGGGGACATTCAGTACTTC
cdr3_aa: CASSLRGDIQYF

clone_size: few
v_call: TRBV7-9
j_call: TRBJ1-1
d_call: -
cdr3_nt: TGTGCCAGCAGCCCCGATGTAGGGTTGAACACTGAAGCTTTCTTT
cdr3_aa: CASSPDVGLNTEAFF

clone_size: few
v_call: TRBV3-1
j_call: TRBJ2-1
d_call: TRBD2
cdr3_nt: TGTGCCAGCAGTTATGCGGGGGGGCGTTACAATGAGCAGTTCTTC
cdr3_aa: CASSYAGGRYNEQFF

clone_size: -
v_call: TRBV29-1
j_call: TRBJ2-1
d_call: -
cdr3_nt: TGCAGCGTTGAAGGCACCGGACCCCCCGGTATAGGGCAGTTCTTC
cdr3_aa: CSVEGTGPPGIGQFF

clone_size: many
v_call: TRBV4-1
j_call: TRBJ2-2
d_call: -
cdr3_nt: TGCGCCAGCAGCCTCGAGGGCGCCCGCGGGGAGCTGTTTTTT
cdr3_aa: CASSLEGARGELFF

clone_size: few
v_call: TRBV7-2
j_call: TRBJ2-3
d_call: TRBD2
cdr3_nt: TGTGCCAGCAGCTCCCCATCTAGCGGTTTAACTACAGATACGCAGTATTTT
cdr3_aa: CASSSPSSGLTTDTQYF